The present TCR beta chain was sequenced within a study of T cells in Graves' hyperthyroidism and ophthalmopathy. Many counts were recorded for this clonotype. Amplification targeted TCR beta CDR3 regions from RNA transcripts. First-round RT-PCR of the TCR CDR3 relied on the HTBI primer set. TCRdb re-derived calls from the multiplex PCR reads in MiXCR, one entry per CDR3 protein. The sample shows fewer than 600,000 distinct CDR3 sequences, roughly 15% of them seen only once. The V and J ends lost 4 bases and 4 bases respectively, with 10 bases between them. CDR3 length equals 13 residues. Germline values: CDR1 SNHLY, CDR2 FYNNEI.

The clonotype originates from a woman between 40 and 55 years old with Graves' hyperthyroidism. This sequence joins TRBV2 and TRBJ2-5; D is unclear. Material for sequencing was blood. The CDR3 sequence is CASSGTLGETQYF. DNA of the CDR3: TGTGCCAGCAGTGGGACCTTAGGAGAGACCCAGTACTTC.